The clone carrying this T cell receptor (beta chain) was counted a few times. The entry originates in a study of cytomegalovirus exposure and HLA in healthy donors. Primers: 60 Vbeta forward and 13 Jbeta reverse. Repertoires were generated with immunoSEQ multiplex PCR, while TCRdb's copy carries only in-frame clones and drops some. The table has over 100,000 clones, about 70% seen once. Looked up from germline, CDR1 is SGHAT and CDR2 is FQNNGV. V lost 1 base to trimming and J lost 4 bases, with 7 bases between them. This CDR3 spans 14 amino acids. This rearrangement joins TRBV11-2 to TRBJ1-4; D not resolved. What was sequenced was PBMCs. This clonotype was obtained from a woman aged 40 to 50 in good health and CMV-seropositive. CDR3 in amino acids: CASSLGGINEKLFF. The CDR3 region has the DNA TGTGCCAGCAGCTTAGGAGGGATTAATGAAAAACTGTTTTTT.